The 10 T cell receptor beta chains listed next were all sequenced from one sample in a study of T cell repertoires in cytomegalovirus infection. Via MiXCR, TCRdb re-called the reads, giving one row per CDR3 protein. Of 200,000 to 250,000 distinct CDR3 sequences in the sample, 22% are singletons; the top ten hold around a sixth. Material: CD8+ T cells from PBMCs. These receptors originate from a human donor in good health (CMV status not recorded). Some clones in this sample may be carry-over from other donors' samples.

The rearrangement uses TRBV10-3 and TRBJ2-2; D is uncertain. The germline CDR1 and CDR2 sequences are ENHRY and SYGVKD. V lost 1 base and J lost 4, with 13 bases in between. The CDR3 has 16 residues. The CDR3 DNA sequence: TGTGCCATCAGTGAGTGGCCCAGCCTCTCCACCGGGGAGCTGTTTTTT. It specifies CAISEWPSLSTGELFF.

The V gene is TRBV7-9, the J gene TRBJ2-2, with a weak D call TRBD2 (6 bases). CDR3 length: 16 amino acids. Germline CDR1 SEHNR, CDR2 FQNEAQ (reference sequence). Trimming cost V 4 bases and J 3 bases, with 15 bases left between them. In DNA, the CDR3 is TGTGCCAGCAGCTCTACCGGGACTTTATACACCGGGGAGCTGTTTTTT. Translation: CASSSTGTLYTGELFF.

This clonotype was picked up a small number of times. Here the CDR3 reads CAISDQQGMNTEAFF. CDR3 bases: TGTGCCATCAGTGATCAACAGGGGATGAACACTGAAGCTTTCTTT. J is TRBJ1-1 and V is TRBV10-3; 7 bases map to TRBD1. The CDR3 covers 15 residues. V dropped 3 bases and J dropped 0; count of bases not matched to a gene: 4. Per germline, CDR1 ENHRY and CDR2 SYGVKD.

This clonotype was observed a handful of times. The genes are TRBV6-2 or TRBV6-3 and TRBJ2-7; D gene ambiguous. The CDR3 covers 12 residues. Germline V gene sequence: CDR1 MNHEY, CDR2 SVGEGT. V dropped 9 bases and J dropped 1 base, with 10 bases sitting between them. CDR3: CASMDHSYEQYF. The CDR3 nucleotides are TGTGCCAGTATGGACCATTCCTACGAGCAGTACTTC.

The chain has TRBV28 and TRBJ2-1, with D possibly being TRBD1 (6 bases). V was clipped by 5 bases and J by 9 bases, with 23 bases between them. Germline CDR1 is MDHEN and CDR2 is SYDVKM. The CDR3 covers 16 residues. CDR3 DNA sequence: TGTGCCAGCAGTCCTATTGGGGACATGCTGTGGGTTGAGCAGTTCTTC. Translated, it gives CASSPIGDMLWVEQFF.

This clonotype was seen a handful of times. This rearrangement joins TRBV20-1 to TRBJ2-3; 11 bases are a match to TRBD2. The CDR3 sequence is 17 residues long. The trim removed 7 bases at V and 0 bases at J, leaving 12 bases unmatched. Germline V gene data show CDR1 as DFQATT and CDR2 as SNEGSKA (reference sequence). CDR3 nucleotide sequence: TGCAGTGGGGCCGGGGCTAGCGGGGGGCCTAGCACAGATACGCAGTATTTT. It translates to CSGAGASGGPSTDTQYF.

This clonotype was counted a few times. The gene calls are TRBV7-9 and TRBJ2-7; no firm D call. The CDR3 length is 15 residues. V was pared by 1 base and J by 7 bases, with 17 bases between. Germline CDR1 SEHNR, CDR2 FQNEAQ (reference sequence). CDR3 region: CASSLGLVPSEEQYF. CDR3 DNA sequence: TGTGCCAGCAGCTTAGGTTTGGTCCCATCGGAAGAGCAGTACTTC.

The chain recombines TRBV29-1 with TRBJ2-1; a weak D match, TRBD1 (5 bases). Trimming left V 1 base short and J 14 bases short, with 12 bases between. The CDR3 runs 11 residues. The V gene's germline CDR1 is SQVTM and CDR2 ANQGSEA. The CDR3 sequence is CSVEATPGKFF. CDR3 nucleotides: TGCAGCGTTGAAGCCACTCCAGGGAAGTTCTTC.

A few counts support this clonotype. CDR3: CASRGPGTDTQYF. The CDR3 DNA sequence: TGTGCCAGCCGGGGGCCCGGCACAGATACGCAGTATTTT. This chain connects TRBV28 to TRBJ2-3; tentatively, D is TRBD1 or TRBD2 (6 bases each). Germline CDR1 is MDHEN and CDR2 is SYDVKM. Trimming took off 8 bases at V and 1 base at J, with 10 bases between the two ends. CDR3 length: 13 residues.

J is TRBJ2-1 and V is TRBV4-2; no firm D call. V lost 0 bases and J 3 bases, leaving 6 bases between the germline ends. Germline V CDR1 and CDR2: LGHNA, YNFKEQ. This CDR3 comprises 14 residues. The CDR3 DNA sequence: TGTGCCAGCAGCCAAGAGCAAGACTACAATGAGCAGTTCTTC. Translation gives CASSQEQDYNEQFF.